This entry lists 27 T cell receptor beta chains sequenced from one sample in a study of cytomegalovirus exposure and HLA in healthy donors. Sequencing was performed with immunoSEQ multiplex PCR; in TCRdb, only in-frame clones are kept and a portion is missing. The data show under 80,000 clones, approximately 93% seen once. Sequenced input: PBMCs. The receptors were gathered from a woman between 18 and 29 years old in good health and CMV-seropositive.

The chain recombines TRBV30 with TRBJ1-1; D remains unclear. Trimming left V 0 bases short and J 1 base short, with 6 bases between. The V gene's germline CDR1 is GTSNPN and CDR2 SVGIG (reference sequence). The CDR3 sequence is 13 residues long. For the CDR3, the DNA is TGTGCCTGGAGTGTACGAGGGAACACTGAAGCTTTCTTT. It encodes CAWSVRGNTEAFF.

The gene calls are TRBV4-3 and TRBJ2-3; 10 bases fit TRBD2. V gave up 1 base and J gave up 3 bases; unmatched junction bases: 7. The V gene's germline CDR1 is LGHNA and CDR2 YSLEER. This CDR3 region has 17 residues. The CDR3 DNA reads as TGCGCCAGCAGCCAAGCCAGTGGTAGCGGGAGGACAGATACGCAGTATTTT. As protein: CASSQASGSGRTDTQYF.

The chain is built from TRBV28 and TRBJ2-7; TRBD1 matches 9 bases. CDR1 is MDHEN, CDR2 SYDVKM, per germline. Unmatched junction bases numbered 14, after V lost 8 bases and J lost 3 bases. The CDR3 is made up of 16 amino acids. CDR3 amino acids: CASLPPQGQGYYEQYF. For the CDR3, the DNA is TGTGCCAGCCTCCCCCCCCAAGGACAGGGGTACTACGAGCAGTACTTC.

The rearrangement uses TRBV27 and TRBJ1-2; D is possibly TRBD1 (5 bases). CDR3 length equals 15 residues. Trimming took 6 bases from V and 6 from J, leaving 20 bases between them. The V gene's germline CDR1 is MNHEY and CDR2 SMNVEV (reference sequence). The CDR3: CASSSLRTSGHGYTF. CDR3 coding DNA: TGTGCCAGCAGCTCCTTGCGGACAAGTGGGCATGGCTACACCTTC.

V is TRBV9 and J is TRBJ2-5; TRBD1 matches at 9 bases. The junction had 5 bases not matched to a gene; V was cut back by 8 bases and J by 3 bases. The CDR3 consists of 13 residues. In germline, CDR1 is SGDLS, CDR2 YYNGEE. CDR3 sequence reads: CARYRTGEETQYF. The CDR3 nucleotides are TGTGCCAGATACCGGACAGGGGAAGAGACCCAGTACTTC.

This chain connects TRBV5-1 to TRBJ2-5, with 7 positions matching TRBD2. CDR3 length: 14 amino acids. J was trimmed by 5 bases and V by 0 bases; bases with no gene match: 4. Germline V gene lookup returns CDR1 SGHRS and CDR2 YFSETQ. CDR3 sequence (DNA): TGCGCCAGCAGCTTGGTGTCTAGCGGTGAGACCCAGTACTTC. It encodes CASSLVSSGETQYF.

V and J are TRBV2 and TRBJ1-2, with D tentatively TRBD1 (6 bases). Germline V CDR1 and CDR2: SNHLY, FYNNEI. The V gene lost 5 bases and the J gene lost 8 bases, with 18 bases spanning the gap. This CDR3 comprises 14 residues. The CDR3 loop reads CASSQGGQFGGYTF. The CDR3 coding sequence is TGTGCCAGCAGTCAAGGGGGACAATTCGGAGGCTACACCTTC.

This chain's CDR3 is CASSLGTSGYEQYF. The DNA of the CDR3 is TGTGCCAGCAGCTTAGGGACTAGCGGCTACGAGCAGTACTTC. The V and J genes are TRBV9 and TRBJ2-7; 11 nucleotides agree with TRBD2. The germline V gene encodes CDR1 SGDLS and CDR2 YYNGEE. V was pared by 4 bases and J by 3 bases, with 3 bases of the junction left unmatched. This CDR3 region has 14 residues.

The chain joins TRBV4-2 to TRBJ2-4, with D perhaps TRBD1 (6 bases). V was shortened by 5 bases and J by 5 bases, with 13 bases between the two germline ends. CDR3 length: 14 amino acids. The germline V gene encodes CDR1 LGHNA and CDR2 YNFKEQ. CDR3: CASSATGIENIQYF. Here the CDR3 DNA reads TGTGCCAGCAGCGCTACAGGGATTGAAAACATTCAGTACTTC.

This chain connects TRBV27 to TRBJ1-2, with TRBD1 matching 8 bases. The ends lost 8 bases at V and 7 bases at J; junction bases unmatched: 12. CDR1 is MNHEY, CDR2 SMNVEV, per germline (reference sequence). This CDR3 is built from 14 residues. The CDR3 spells CASRSDRVMGGYTF. DNA for the CDR3: TGTGCCAGCCGATCGGACAGGGTAATGGGTGGCTACACCTTC.

This chain connects TRBV5-1 to TRBJ1-6; 9 bases agree with TRBD1. Germline V gives CDR1 SGHRS, CDR2 YFSETQ. V gave up 3 bases and J gave up 7 bases; unmatched junction bases: 2. The length of the CDR3 is 14 residues. The CDR3 sequence is CASSWDRENSPLHF. DNA of the CDR3: TGCGCCAGCAGCTGGGACAGGGAAAATTCACCCCTCCACTTT.

This chain joins TRBV7-2 and TRBJ1-3, with TRBD1 matching over 8 bases. CDR1 SGHTA and CDR2 FQGNSA come from the germline V gene. Trimming removed 5 bases from V and 5 bases from J; junction bases left unmatched: 5. The CDR3 contains 14 residues. In DNA, the CDR3 is TGTGCCAGCAGCCCCGGACAGGGCCGAAACACCATATATTTT. This translates into CASSPGQGRNTIYF.

V gene TRBV11-3 combines with J gene TRBJ1-2; 8 positions match TRBD1. Germline trimming cut 5 bases from V and 6 bases from J; bases unmatched to any gene: 8. There are 14 residues in the CDR3. The germline gives CDR1 SGHNT, CDR2 YENEEA. DNA of the CDR3: TGTGCCAGCAGCCGAGGGGACAGGATGGATGGCTACACCTTC. Its translation: CASSRGDRMDGYTF.

The V gene is TRBV27, the J gene TRBJ2-2, with 9 bases lining up with TRBD1. V dropped 4 bases and J dropped 6; count of bases not matched to a gene: 6. The germline gives CDR1 MNHEY, CDR2 SMNVEV (reference sequence). The CDR3 runs to 15 residues. The CDR3 coding sequence is TGTGCCAGCAGTTGGAGGACAGGGGTCGCCGGGGAGCTGTTTTTT. Its protein product is CASSWRTGVAGELFF.

The rearrangement joins TRBV19 to TRBJ1-2, with D hard to call. CDR1 is LNHDA, CDR2 SQIVND, per germline (reference sequence). V gave up 7 bases and J gave up 5 bases, with 14 bases separating them. This CDR3 contains 13 residues. The CDR3 loop is CASKSAQRYGYTF. DNA of the CDR3: TGTGCCAGTAAGTCGGCACAGCGGTATGGCTACACCTTC. Complete variable domain (other parts from reference TRBV19 and TRBJ1-2): DGGITQSPKYLFRKEGQNVTLSCEQNLNHDAMYWYRQDPGQGLRLIYYSQIVNDFQKGDIAEGYSVSREKKESFPLTVTSAQKNPTAFYLCASKSAQRYGYTFGSGTRLTVV.

In DNA form, the CDR3 reads TGTGCCTCAGGACAATTGGAGCAGTACTTC. The encoded protein is CASGQLEQYF. The J gene is TRBJ2-7, the V gene TRBV30, with a possible D match to TRBD1 (5 bases). The V gene lost 7 bases and the J gene lost 7 bases, with 11 bases spanning the gap. Per germline, CDR1 GTSNPN and CDR2 SVGIG (reference sequence). This CDR3 region has 10 residues.

V is TRBV28 and J is TRBJ1-5; 8 bases agree with TRBD1. The CDR3 spans 16 residues. V gave up 3 bases and J gave up 3 bases; unmatched junction bases: 7. Per the germline V gene, CDR1 is MDHEN and CDR2 is SYDVKM. The CDR3 is CASSFFSGQDNQPQHF. CDR3 nucleotide sequence: TGTGCCAGCAGTTTTTTCTCGGGACAGGACAATCAGCCCCAGCATTTT.

The genes are TRBV7-9 and TRBJ2-1; D perhaps matches TRBD2 (6 bases). The length of the CDR3 is 15 residues. Trimming pared 7 bases from V and 10 bases from J, leaving 23 bases between. Germline V gene lookup returns CDR1 SEHNR and CDR2 FQNEAQ (reference sequence). DNA of the CDR3: TGTGCCAGCAAGCTTACCGTTGGTTCGGGAGAGGAGCAGTTCTTC. This codes for CASKLTVGSGEEQFF. The complete variable domain, with remaining parts taken from reference TRBV7-9 and TRBJ2-1, reads DTGVSQNPRHKITKRGQNVTFRCDPISEHNRLYWYRQTLGQGPEFLTYFQNEAQLEKSRLLSDRFSAERPKGSFSTLEIQRTEQGDSAMYLCASKLTVGSGEEQFFGPGTRLTVL.

V is TRBV7-8 and J is TRBJ1-2; TRBD1 matches at 7 bases. This CDR3 has 16 amino acids. Germline lookup yields CDR1 SGHVS and CDR2 FQNEAQ. The V and J ends lost 2 bases and 7 bases, in that order; junction bases with no gene match: 13. The CDR3: CASSLPDRAPFSGYTF. The CDR3 coding sequence is TGTGCCAGCAGCTTACCTGACAGGGCCCCTTTCTCTGGCTACACCTTC.

The rearrangement joins TRBV28 to TRBJ2-6, with 8 bases matching TRBD1. Germline CDR1 reads MDHEN; CDR2 reads SYDVKM. The V gene end was trimmed by 8 bases and the J gene end by 0 bases; junction bases not matched to a gene: 6. This CDR3 spans 16 amino acids. CDR3 amino acids: CASYQGAYSGANVLTF. The CDR3 coding sequence is TGTGCCAGCTATCAGGGGGCCTACTCTGGGGCCAACGTCCTGACTTTC.

This rearrangement joins TRBV6-1 to TRBJ2-7; maybe TRBD2 (6 bases). CDR3 length: 14 amino acids. V lost 4 bases to trimming and J lost 3 bases, with 13 bases between them. CDR1 is MNHNS and CDR2 is SASEGT in the germline V gene. CDR3 nucleotide sequence: TGTGCCAGCAGTGGACGGGCCGGGGGCTACGAGCAGTACTTC. Residues: CASSGRAGGYEQYF.

The chain recombines TRBV7-6 with TRBJ1-5; D is unresolved. Germline values: CDR1 SGHVS, CDR2 FNYEAQ. The CDR3 totals 16 residues. V dropped 1 base and J dropped 4 bases, with 14 bases sitting between them. CDR3 loop: CASSLDVGPLNQPQHF. The CDR3 DNA follows: TGTGCCAGCAGCTTAGATGTAGGTCCACTAAATCAGCCCCAGCATTTT.

V usage is TRBV6-6 and J usage is TRBJ1-6, with D possibly being TRBD1 (5 bases). With 6 bases removed from V and 0 bases from J, the gap between germline ends came to 12 bases. Germline assignment: CDR1 MNHNY and CDR2 SVGAGI (reference sequence). The CDR3 consists of 16 residues. CDR3 residues: CASSRGEGSYNSPLHF. CDR3 coding DNA: TGTGCCAGCAGCCGAGGGGAGGGCTCCTATAATTCACCCCTCCACTTT.

The chain couples TRBV28 to TRBJ1-2, with TRBD1 matching 8 bases. This CDR3 has 16 residues. The V gene's germline CDR1 is MDHEN and CDR2 SYDVKM. V shed 7 bases, J shed 5 bases, and the junction held 15 bases outside the gene matches. The CDR3 region is CASIRTPRTGRYGYTF. DNA for the CDR3: TGTGCCAGCATCCGCACACCTAGGACAGGGCGGTATGGCTACACCTTC.

The chain recombines TRBV11-1 with TRBJ2-3, with unresolved D. The CDR3 extends over 15 amino acids. V was shortened by 5 bases and J by 2 bases, with 14 bases between the two germline ends. Germline CDR1 and CDR2: SGHAT and FQDESV (reference sequence). The CDR3 sequence is CASSHPVENTDTQYF. CDR3 sequence (DNA): TGTGCCAGCAGCCACCCGGTGGAGAACACAGATACGCAGTATTTT.

This sequence joins TRBV7-9 and TRBJ2-7; 8 nucleotides align to TRBD1. V shed 3 bases, J shed 5 bases, and the junction held 3 bases outside the gene matches. Germline V gene sequence: CDR1 SEHNR, CDR2 FQNEAQ (reference sequence). The CDR3 length is 13 residues. The CDR3 loop is CASSFGQGNEQYF. CDR3 DNA: TGTGCCAGCAGCTTTGGACAGGGTAACGAGCAGTACTTC.

The chain joins TRBV27 to TRBJ2-1; 11 bases match TRBD2. Trimming took 10 bases from V and 4 from J; bases not matched to a gene: 6. The germline gives CDR1 MNHEY, CDR2 SMNVEV (reference sequence). This CDR3 spans 14 amino acids. The CDR3 protein is CATETSGGYNEQFF. CDR3 nucleotide sequence: TGTGCCACCGAAACTAGCGGGGGATACAATGAGCAGTTCTTC.